The sequence of this T cell receptor (beta chain) was determined in a study of T cell clusters in autoimmune cytopenias. Notes on the study in general: Primary autoimmune cytopenia patients appeared to lack physiological T cell clusters present in healthy donors.

On this clonotype itself: Its antigen remains unidentified.

TRB was amplified by touch-down multiplex PCR, primer pools A and B combined. TCRdb reanalyzed the multiplex PCR reads, giving one entry per CDR3 protein sequence and no DNA. The sample holds approximately 8,000 distinct CDR3 sequences. CDR1 and CDR2 (germline): SGDLS, YYNGEE. The CDR3 is 15 residues long. Each sample's input was roughly 270 ng genomic DNA, 30,000 to 45,000 genome equivalents. This rearrangement joins TRBV9 to TRBJ2-1. The specimen was peripheral blood. This sequence originates from a human donor with an autoimmune cytopenia or autoimmune hepatitis (not recorded which). CDR3 amino acids: CASSIQVTSYNEQFF.